Presented here are 21 T cell receptor beta chains from one specimen sequenced in a study of T cells in Graves' hyperthyroidism and ophthalmopathy. From RNA transcripts, TCR beta CDR3 regions were amplified. HTBI primers were used for first-round RT-PCR of the TCR CDR3. Via MiXCR, TCRdb re-called the multiplex PCR reads, giving one row per CDR3 protein. This table holds about 770,000 distinct CDR3 sequences, over 15% found once. The specimen was blood. These receptors all stem from a woman in her fifties or sixties with Graves' hyperthyroidism that later progressed to Graves' ophthalmopathy.

This clonotype was counted a few times. The chain combines TRBV12-3 or TRBV12-4 with TRBJ2-1; D is ambiguous. V lost 7 bases and J 9 bases, leaving 10 bases between the germline ends. CDR3 size: 11 residues. This CDR3 reads CASTSYGEQFF. In DNA form, the CDR3 reads TGTGCCAGCACTTCATACGGTGAGCAGTTCTTC.

This clonotype was seen ten or more times. This chain joins TRBV11-2 and TRBJ2-7, with 7 bases lining up with TRBD1. This CDR3 is 14 amino acids long. V dropped 3 bases and J dropped 2; count of bases not matched to a gene: 4. Germline loops: CDR1 SGHAT, CDR2 FQNNGV. CDR3 amino acids: CASSFGTATYEQYF. The CDR3 DNA follows: TGTGCCAGCAGCTTCGGGACAGCAACCTACGAGCAGTACTTC.

This clonotype appeared a few times. The gene calls are TRBV7-2 and TRBJ2-7; 9 bases align to TRBD2. Germline lookup yields CDR1 SGHTA and CDR2 FQGNSA. This CDR3 is 14 amino acids long. V trimming: 4 bases; J trimming: 1 base; junction bases outside the gene matches: 2. The CDR3 sequence: CASSWLAGSYEQYF. The CDR3 DNA follows: TGTGCCAGCAGCTGGCTAGCGGGGTCCTACGAGCAGTACTTC. The whole variable domain, filled in from reference TRBV7-2 and TRBJ2-7, reads GAGVSQSPSNKVTEKGKDVELRCDPISGHTALYWYRQSLGQGLEFLIYFQGNSAPDKSGLPSDRFSAERTGGSVSTLTIQRTQQEDSAVYLCASSWLAGSYEQYFGPGTRLTVT.

This clonotype was counted many times. This rearrangement joins TRBV12-3 or TRBV12-4 to TRBJ2-7; 8 bases are shared with TRBD1. The junction had 6 bases not matched to a gene; V was cut back by 5 bases and J by 3 bases. There are 14 residues in the CDR3. The chain's CDR3 is CASSPGTGHYEQYF. Here the CDR3 DNA reads TGTGCCAGCAGTCCAGGGACAGGACACTACGAGCAGTACTTC.

This clonotype was seen ten or more times. The rearrangement links TRBV11-2 to TRBJ1-4, with no clear D. Germline V gives CDR1 SGHAT, CDR2 FQNNGV. V lost 4 bases and J 8 bases, leaving 8 bases between the germline ends. This CDR3 spans 12 amino acids. As DNA, the CDR3 is TGTGCCAGCAGCTATAGCGAGGAAAAACTGTTTTTT. It is translated as CASSYSEEKLFF.

This clonotype was found a few times. This rearrangement joins TRBV10-3 to TRBJ1-1; D gene ambiguous. Deletions cut 3 bases from V and 0 bases from J, with 8 bases between. Germline V lookup: CDR1 ENHRY, CDR2 SYGVKD. The CDR3 runs to 14 residues. CDR3 amino acids: CAISDGRLNTEAFF. CDR3 nucleotide sequence: TGTGCCATCAGTGACGGCCGATTGAACACTGAAGCTTTCTTT.

This chain links TRBV18 with TRBJ1-6; 11 positions match TRBD1. The germline V gene encodes CDR1 KGHSH and CDR2 LQKENI. The CDR3 consists of 15 residues. Unmatched junction bases numbered 4, after V lost 2 bases and J lost 10 bases. CDR3 nucleotide sequence: TGTGCCAGCTCACCAGCAGGGACAGGGGGATCACCCCTCCACTTT. As protein: CASSPAGTGGSPLHF.

The table lists this clonotype with many counts. The chain uses TRBV20-1 and TRBJ2-7, with TRBD2 matching 8 bases. CDR1 is DFQATT, CDR2 SNEGSKA, per germline (reference sequence). Trimming cost V 3 bases and J 2 bases; bases outside gene matches: 3. The CDR3 totals 13 residues. CDR3 nucleotide sequence: TGCAGTGCTAGCGCGGGGGGAACCTACGAGCAGTACTTC. Translating gives CSASAGGTYEQYF.

The chain employs TRBV6-1 and TRBJ1-3; TRBD1 agrees at 7 bases. CDR1 and CDR2 from the germline V gene are MNHNS and SASEGT. Unmatched junction bases numbered 5, after V lost 6 bases and J lost 0 bases. The CDR3 is 15 residues long. CDR3 sequence reads: CASRMDRLSGNTIYF. In nucleotides, the CDR3 is TGTGCCAGCAGAATGGACAGGCTCTCTGGAAACACCATATATTTT.

This clonotype was found many times. The DNA for the CDR3 is TGTGCCAGCAGTTTATCTTCCCCCGGACAGGGGAGGCGCGAGCAGTACTTC. This sequence encodes CASSLSSPGQGRREQYF. This chain connects TRBV27 to TRBJ2-7; 9 nucleotides align to TRBD1. CDR1 is MNHEY, CDR2 SMNVEV, per germline (reference sequence). The CDR3 consists of 17 residues. Trimming took 0 bases from V and 6 from J; bases not matched to a gene: 12.

This clonotype was recorded many times. The chain couples TRBV30 to TRBJ2-2; 10 nucleotides agree with TRBD2. This CDR3 is built from 11 residues. Germline V lookup: CDR1 GTSNPN, CDR2 SVGIG (reference sequence). Here the CDR3 reads CLAGDTGELFF. The CDR3 DNA follows: TGTCTAGCGGGGGACACCGGGGAGCTGTTTTTT.

The rearrangement joins TRBV19 to TRBJ1-6; a weak D match, TRBD1 (5 bases). Germline CDR1 and CDR2: LNHDA and SQIVND (reference sequence). The V gene lost 3 bases and the J gene lost 12 bases, with 15 bases spanning the gap. The CDR3 extends over 14 amino acids. CDR3 protein: CASSIGGRVKPLHF. As DNA, the CDR3 is TGTGCCAGTAGTATCGGTGGCAGGGTGAAACCCCTCCACTTT.

This clonotype was seen ten or more times. V gene TRBV3-1 combines with J gene TRBJ2-5; TRBD2 matches at 7 bases. The CDR3 has 14 amino acids. The V gene end was trimmed by 1 base and the J gene end by 4 bases; junction bases not matched to a gene: 3. Germline V gives CDR1 LGHDT, CDR2 YNNKEL (reference sequence). The CDR3 sequence is CASSQGGGGETQYF. The CDR3 nucleotides are TGTGCCAGCAGCCAAGGCGGGGGAGGAGAGACCCAGTACTTC.

A few counts support this clonotype. The chain combines TRBV12-3 or TRBV12-4 with TRBJ2-1; TRBD1 aligns across 10 bases. The CDR3 is made up of 16 amino acids. V lost 5 bases, J lost 8 bases, and 12 bases stayed unmatched. The CDR3 nucleotides read TGTGCCAGCAGTACGTCCGGGACAGGGGCCCAATATGAGCAGTTCTTC. The encoded protein is CASSTSGTGAQYEQFF.

This clonotype was detected ten times or more. This chain links TRBV12-3 or TRBV12-4 with TRBJ2-5; D is undetermined. This CDR3 is built from 14 residues. V shed 5 bases and J shed 7 bases, with 17 bases lying between them. CDR3 amino acids: CASSVGKRLSTQYF. Written as DNA, the CDR3 is TGTGCCAGCAGTGTGGGTAAACGGCTCTCGACCCAGTACTTC.

This clonotype was detected a few times. This rearrangement joins TRBV29-1 to TRBJ1-2; D not resolved. V lost 4 bases, J lost 3 bases, and 9 bases lay in between. The CDR3 is 12 amino acids. Germline CDR1 SQVTM, CDR2 ANQGSEA. The CDR3 DNA follows: TGCAGCGTTGTCGGTCAGGACTATGGCTACACCTTC. This translates into CSVVGQDYGYTF.

The V gene is TRBV6-1, the J gene TRBJ1-5; 7 nucleotides agree with TRBD1. Germline V gene sequence: CDR1 MNHNS, CDR2 SASEGT. V was clipped by 8 bases and J by 0 bases; unmatched bases: 7. The CDR3 sequence is 15 residues long. The CDR3 region is CASGQGVYSNQPQHF. The CDR3 DNA is TGTGCCAGCGGGCAGGGGGTTTATAGCAATCAGCCCCAGCATTTT.

This clonotype was counted ten times or more. The CDR3 DNA sequence: TGTGCCAGCAGCACCCAGGGCCCGGGCTACACCTTC. Its protein product is CASSTQGPGYTF. The chain carries TRBV12-3 or TRBV12-4 and TRBJ1-2, with D maybe TRBD1 (5 bases). Trimming stripped 6 bases from V and 8 bases from J, with 13 bases between. There are 12 residues in the CDR3.

This clonotype has more than one count but fewer than ten. The chain is built from TRBV6-1 and TRBJ1-2; D is undetermined. Germline V lookup: CDR1 MNHNS, CDR2 SASEGT. This CDR3 spans 14 amino acids. Trimming took off 3 bases at V and 5 bases at J, with 13 bases between the two ends. CDR3 coding DNA: TGTGCCAGCAGTGAGGCAGCAGGAAGTTATGGCTACACCTTC. Amino acid sequence: CASSEAAGSYGYTF.

This clonotype has a handful of counts. The V and J genes are TRBV5-6 and TRBJ1-1; D is ambiguous. Trimming removed 5 bases at V and 2 bases at J, with 13 bases between. This CDR3 contains 14 residues. Germline CDR1 is SGHDT and CDR2 is YYEEEE. CDR3 coding DNA: TGTGCCAGCAGAATTTGGACTGTAAACACTGAAGCTTTCTTT. Amino acid sequence: CASRIWTVNTEAFF.

As to this clonotype: This clone may be a read error of a much larger clone one base away. The chain recombines TRBV18 with TRBJ1-1, with TRBD1 as a possible D gene (6 bases). Germline lookup yields CDR1 KGHSH and CDR2 LQKENI. The CDR3 runs 13 residues. In DNA form, the CDR3 reads TGTGTCAGCTCACCACTGGAGACAGGTGAAGCTTTCTTT. Protein sequence: CVSSPLETGEAFF.